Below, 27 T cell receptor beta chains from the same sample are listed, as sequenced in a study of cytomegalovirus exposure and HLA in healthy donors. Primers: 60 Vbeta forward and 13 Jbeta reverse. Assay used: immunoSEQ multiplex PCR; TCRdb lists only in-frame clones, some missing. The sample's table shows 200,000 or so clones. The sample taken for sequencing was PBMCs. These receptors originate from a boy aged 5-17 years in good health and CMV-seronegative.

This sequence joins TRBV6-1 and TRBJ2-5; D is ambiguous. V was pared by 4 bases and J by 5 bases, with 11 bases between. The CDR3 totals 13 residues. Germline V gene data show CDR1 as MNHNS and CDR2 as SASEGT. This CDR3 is CASSAHPEETQYF. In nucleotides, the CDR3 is TGTGCCAGCAGTGCGCACCCGGAGGAGACCCAGTACTTC.

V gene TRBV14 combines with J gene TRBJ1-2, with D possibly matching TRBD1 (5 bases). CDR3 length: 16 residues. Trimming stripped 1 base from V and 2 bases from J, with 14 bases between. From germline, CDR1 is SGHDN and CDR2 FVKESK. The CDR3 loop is CASSQGGWGENYGYTF. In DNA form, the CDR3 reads TGTGCCAGCAGCCAAGGAGGATGGGGCGAGAACTATGGCTACACCTTC. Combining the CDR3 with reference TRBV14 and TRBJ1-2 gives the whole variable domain EAGVTQFPSHSVIEKGQTVTLRCDPISGHDNLYWYRRVMGKEIKFLLHFVKESKQDESGMPNNRFLAERTGGTYSTLKVQPAELEDSGVYFCASSQGGWGENYGYTFGSGTRLTVV.

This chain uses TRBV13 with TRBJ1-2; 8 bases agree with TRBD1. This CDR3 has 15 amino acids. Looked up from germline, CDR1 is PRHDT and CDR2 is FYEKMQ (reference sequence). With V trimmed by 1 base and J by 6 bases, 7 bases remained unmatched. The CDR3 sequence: CASSLVGQVDNGYTF. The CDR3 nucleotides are TGTGCCAGCAGCTTAGTGGGACAGGTAGACAATGGCTACACCTTC.

The CDR3 is CASSSTGTFSYEQYF. DNA of the CDR3: TGTGCCAGCAGCTCAACCGGGACTTTTTCCTACGAGCAGTACTTC. V and J are TRBV7-2 and TRBJ2-7, with D possibly TRBD2 on 6 matching bases. The germline V and J ends were trimmed by 4 bases and 1 base, with 14 bases remaining between them. The CDR3 sequence is 15 residues long. CDR1 and CDR2 from the germline V gene are SGHTA and FQGNSA.

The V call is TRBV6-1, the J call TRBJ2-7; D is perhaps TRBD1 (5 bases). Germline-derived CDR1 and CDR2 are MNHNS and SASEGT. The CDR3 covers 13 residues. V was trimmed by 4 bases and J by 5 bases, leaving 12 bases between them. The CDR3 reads CASSAQGSHEQYF. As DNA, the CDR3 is TGTGCCAGCAGTGCCCAGGGTTCCCACGAGCAGTACTTC.

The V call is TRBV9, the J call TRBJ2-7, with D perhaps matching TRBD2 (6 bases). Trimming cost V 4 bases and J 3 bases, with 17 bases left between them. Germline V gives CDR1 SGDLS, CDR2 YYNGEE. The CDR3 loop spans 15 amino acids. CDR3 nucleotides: TGTGCCAGCAGCCCTGGGGACTTTTACTTCTACGAGCAGTACTTC. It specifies CASSPGDFYFYEQYF.

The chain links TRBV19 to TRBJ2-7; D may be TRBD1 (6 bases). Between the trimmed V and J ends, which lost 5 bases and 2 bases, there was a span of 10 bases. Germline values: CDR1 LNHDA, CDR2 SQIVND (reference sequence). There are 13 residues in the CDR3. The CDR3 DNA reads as TGTGCCAGTAGTCCGGACAGAACCTACGAGCAGTACTTC. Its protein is CASSPDRTYEQYF.

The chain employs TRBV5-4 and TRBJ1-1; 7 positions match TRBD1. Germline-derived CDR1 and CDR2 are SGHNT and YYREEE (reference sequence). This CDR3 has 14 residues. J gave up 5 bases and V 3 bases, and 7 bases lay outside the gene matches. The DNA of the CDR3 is TGTGCCAGCAGCTCTCAGGAGGGGGCTACTGAAGCTTTCTTT. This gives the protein CASSSQEGATEAFF.

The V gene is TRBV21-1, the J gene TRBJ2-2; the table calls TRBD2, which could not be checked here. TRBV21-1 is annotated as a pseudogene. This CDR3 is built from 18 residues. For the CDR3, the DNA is TGTGCCAGCAATAACCGGAATAGCGGGGGGGTAGTCCCCGGGGAGCTGTTTTTT. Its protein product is CASNNRNSGGVVPGELFF.

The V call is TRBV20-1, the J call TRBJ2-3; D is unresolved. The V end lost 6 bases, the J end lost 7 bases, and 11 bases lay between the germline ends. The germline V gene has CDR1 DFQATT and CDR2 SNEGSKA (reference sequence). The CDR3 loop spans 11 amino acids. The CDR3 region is CSAAPANTQYF. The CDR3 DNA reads TGCAGTGCCGCCCCTGCTAATACGCAGTATTTT.

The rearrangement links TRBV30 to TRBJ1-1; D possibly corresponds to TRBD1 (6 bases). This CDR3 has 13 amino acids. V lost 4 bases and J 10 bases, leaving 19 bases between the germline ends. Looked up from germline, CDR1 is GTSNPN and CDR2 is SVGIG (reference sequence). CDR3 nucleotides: TGTGCCTGGACCCTACAGGGAACGGGGGGAGCTTTCTTT. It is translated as CAWTLQGTGGAFF.

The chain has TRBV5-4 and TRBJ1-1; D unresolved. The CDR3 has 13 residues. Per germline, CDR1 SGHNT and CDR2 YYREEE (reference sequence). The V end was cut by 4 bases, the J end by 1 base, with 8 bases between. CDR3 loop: CASSPNTNTEAFF. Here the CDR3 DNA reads TGTGCCAGCAGCCCGAACACGAACACTGAAGCTTTCTTT.

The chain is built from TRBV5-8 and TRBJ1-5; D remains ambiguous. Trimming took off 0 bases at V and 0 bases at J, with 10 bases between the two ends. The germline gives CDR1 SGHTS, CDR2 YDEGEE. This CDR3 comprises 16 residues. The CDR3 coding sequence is TGTGCCAGCAGCTTGGATAGGCACTATAGCAATCAGCCCCAGCATTTT. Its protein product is CASSLDRHYSNQPQHF.

Here the CDR3 reads CASSLAESSDYWVSGYTF. The CDR3 DNA is TGCGCCAGCAGCTTGGCCGAGAGTTCGGACTATTGGGTTAGCGGCTACACCTTC. The gene calls are TRBV5-1 and TRBJ1-2; no clear D. Trimming removed 0 bases at V and 8 bases at J, with 26 bases between. CDR1 is SGHRS, CDR2 YFSETQ, per germline. This CDR3 spans 18 amino acids.

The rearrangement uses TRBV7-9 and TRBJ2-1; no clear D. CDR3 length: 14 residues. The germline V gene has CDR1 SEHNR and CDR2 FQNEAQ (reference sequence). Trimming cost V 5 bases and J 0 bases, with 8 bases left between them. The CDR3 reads CASSPSSSYNEQFF. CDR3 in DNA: TGTGCCAGCAGCCCATCGAGCTCCTACAATGAGCAGTTCTTC.

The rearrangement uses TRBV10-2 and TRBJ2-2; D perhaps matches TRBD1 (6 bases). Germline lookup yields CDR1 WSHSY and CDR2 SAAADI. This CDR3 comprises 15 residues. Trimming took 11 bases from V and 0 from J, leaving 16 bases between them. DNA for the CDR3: TGCGCCGCCGCCAGAGGACAGACGAACACCGGGGAGCTGTTTTTT. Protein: CAAARGQTNTGELFF.

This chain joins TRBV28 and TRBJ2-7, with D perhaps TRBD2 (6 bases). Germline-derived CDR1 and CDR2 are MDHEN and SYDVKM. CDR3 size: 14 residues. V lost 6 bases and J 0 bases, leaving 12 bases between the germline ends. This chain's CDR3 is CASSPAGGSYEQYF. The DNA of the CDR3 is TGTGCCAGCAGCCCTGCCGGGGGCTCCTACGAGCAGTACTTC. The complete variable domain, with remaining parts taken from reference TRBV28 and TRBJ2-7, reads DVKVTQSSRYLVKRTGEKVFLECVQDMDHENMFWYRQDPGLGLRLIYFSYDVKMKEKGDIPEGYSVSREKKERFSLILESASTNQTSMYLCASSPAGGSYEQYFGPGTRLTVT.

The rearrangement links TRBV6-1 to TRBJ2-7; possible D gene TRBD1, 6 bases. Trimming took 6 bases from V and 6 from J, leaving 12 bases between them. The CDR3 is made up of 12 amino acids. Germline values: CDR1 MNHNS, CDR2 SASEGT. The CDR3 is CASSQTGLEQYF. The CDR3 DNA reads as TGTGCCAGCAGCCAGACAGGTCTCGAGCAGTACTTC.

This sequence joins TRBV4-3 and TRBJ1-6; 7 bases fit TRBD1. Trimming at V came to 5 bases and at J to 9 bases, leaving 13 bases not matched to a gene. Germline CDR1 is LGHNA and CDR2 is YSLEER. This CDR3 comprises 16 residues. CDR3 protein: CASSSTPQGQPSPLHF. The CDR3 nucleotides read TGCGCCAGCAGCTCAACCCCACAGGGGCAGCCTTCACCCCTCCACTTT.

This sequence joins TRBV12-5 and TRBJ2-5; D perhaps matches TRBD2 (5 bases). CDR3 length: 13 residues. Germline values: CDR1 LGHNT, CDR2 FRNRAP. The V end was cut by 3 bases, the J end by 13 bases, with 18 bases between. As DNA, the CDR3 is TGTGCTAGTGGTTTATCGACCCGGGAACCACCGTACTTC. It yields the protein CASGLSTREPPYF.

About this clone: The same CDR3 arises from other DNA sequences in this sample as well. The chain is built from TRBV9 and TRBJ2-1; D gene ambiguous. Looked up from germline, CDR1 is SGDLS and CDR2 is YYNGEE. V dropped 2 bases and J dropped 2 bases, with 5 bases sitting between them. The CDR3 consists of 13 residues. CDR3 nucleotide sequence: TGTGCCAGCAGCGTTGGCACCTACAATGAGCAGTTCTTC. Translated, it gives CASSVGTYNEQFF.

The CDR3 DNA is TGTGCCAGCAGCCCAGGACTAGCTTCCTACAATGAGCAGTTCTTC. This codes for CASSPGLASYNEQFF. V usage is TRBV5-8 and J usage is TRBJ2-1, with TRBD2 matching 8 bases. Trimming at V came to 4 bases and at J to 1 base, leaving 4 bases not matched to a gene. The CDR3 runs to 15 residues. Germline values: CDR1 SGHTS, CDR2 YDEGEE.

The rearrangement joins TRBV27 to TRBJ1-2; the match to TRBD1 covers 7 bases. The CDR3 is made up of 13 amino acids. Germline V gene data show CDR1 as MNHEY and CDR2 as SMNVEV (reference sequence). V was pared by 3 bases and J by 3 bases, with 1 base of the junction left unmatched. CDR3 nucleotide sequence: TGTGCCAGCAGTTTGGGGACAGACTATGGCTACACCTTC. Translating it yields CASSLGTDYGYTF.

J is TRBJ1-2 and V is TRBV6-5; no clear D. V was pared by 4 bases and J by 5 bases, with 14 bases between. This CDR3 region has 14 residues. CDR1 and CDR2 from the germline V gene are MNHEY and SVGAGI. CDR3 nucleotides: TGTGCCAGCAGTTCGGCGGGTACCCATTATGGCTACACCTTC. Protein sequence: CASSSAGTHYGYTF.

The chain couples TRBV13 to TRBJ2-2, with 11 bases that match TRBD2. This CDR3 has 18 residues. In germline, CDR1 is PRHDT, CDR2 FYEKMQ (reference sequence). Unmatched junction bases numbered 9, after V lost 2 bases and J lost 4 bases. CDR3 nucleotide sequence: TGTGCCAGCAGCTTAAGGCTAGCGGGGGGCCCCGTCACCGGGGAGCTGTTTTTT. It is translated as CASSLRLAGGPVTGELFF.

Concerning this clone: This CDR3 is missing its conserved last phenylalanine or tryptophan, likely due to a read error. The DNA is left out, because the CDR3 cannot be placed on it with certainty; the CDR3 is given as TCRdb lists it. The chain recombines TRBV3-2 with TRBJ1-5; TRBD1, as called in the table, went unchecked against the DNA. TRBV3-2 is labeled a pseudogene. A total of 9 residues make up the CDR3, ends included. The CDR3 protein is CASSQRGTA.

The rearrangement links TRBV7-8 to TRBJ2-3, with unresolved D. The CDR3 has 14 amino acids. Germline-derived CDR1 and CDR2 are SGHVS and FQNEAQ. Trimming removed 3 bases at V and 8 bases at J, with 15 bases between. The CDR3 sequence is CASSFAGPLLTQYF. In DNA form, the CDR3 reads TGTGCCAGCAGCTTCGCAGGTCCCTTGCTTACGCAGTATTTT.